This TCR beta chain appears in the sequencing data of a study of cytomegalovirus exposure and HLA in healthy donors. Study-level findings and limits: Some TCR beta chains (roughly 160 of them) were listed as cytomegalovirus-associated.

The count of this clone is one. What it recognizes is unknown. The CDR3 has 15 residues. V was clipped by 4 bases and J by 1 base; unmatched bases: 7. Per the germline V gene, CDR1 is SEHNR and CDR2 is FQNEAQ (reference sequence). Sequencing used immunoSEQ multiplex PCR; TCRdb keeps in-frame clones, though not all of them. The repertoire holds 71,000 or so clones, with 94% as singletons. The chain has TRBV7-9 and TRBJ2-7; 7 bases align to TRBD1. The sequenced sample was PBMCs. The origin of this receptor is a woman under 30 in good health and CMV-seronegative. The chain's CDR3 is CASSSPQGSSYEQYF. In DNA form, the CDR3 reads TGTGCCAGCAGCTCACCACAGGGGAGTTCCTACGAGCAGTACTTC.